The sequence of this T cell receptor (beta chain) was determined in a study of identifying expanded T cells in peripheral blood. Study conclusions and caveats: About 1.2 clones differed between technical replicates, versus around 15 and 18 over time. Variance in clone template counts between approximately two-week samples significantly increased with total template count across all healthy donors.

Note on this clone: Its antigen is not known.

TCRdb's table, derived via immunoSEQ multiplex PCR, lists solely in-frame clones and lacks some. The table shows around 85,000 clones, with more than 75% occurring only once. The source material was blood. The clonotype comes from a person between 18 and 69 years old in good health.

The CDR3 DNA follows: TGCGCCAGCAGCCAGAGAGGGTTTGATGCAGATACGCAGTATTTT. Protein sequence: CASSQRGFDADTQYF. This chain connects TRBV4-3 to TRBJ2-3; a possible D gene is TRBD2 (5 bases). Germline CDR1 and CDR2: LGHNA and YSLEER. The ends were cut back, 3 bases at V and 4 bases at J, with 14 bases in the middle. This CDR3 is 15 amino acids long.